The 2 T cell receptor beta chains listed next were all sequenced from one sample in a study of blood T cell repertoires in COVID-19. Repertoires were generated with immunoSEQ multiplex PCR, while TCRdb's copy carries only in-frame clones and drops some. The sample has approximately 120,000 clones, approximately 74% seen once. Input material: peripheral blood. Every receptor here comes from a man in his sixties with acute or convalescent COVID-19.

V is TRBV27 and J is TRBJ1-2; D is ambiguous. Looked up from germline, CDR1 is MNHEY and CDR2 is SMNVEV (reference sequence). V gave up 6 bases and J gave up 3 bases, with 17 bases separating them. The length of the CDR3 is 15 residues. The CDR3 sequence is CASRGLRTWDYGYTF. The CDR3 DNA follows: TGTGCCAGCAGAGGACTTCGGACCTGGGACTATGGCTACACCTTC.

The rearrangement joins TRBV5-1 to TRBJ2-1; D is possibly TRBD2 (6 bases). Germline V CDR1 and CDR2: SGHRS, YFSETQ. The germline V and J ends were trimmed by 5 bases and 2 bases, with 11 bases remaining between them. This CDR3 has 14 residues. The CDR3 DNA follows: TGCGCCAGCAGTCCCCTAGCGACCTACAATGAGCAGTTCTTC. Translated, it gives CASSPLATYNEQFF. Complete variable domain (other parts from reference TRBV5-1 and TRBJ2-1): KAGVTQTPRYLIKTRGQQVTLSCSPISGHRSVSWYQQTPGQGLQFLFEYFSETQRNKGNFPGRFSGRQFSNSRSEMNVSTLELGDSALYLCASSPLATYNEQFFGPGTRLTVL.